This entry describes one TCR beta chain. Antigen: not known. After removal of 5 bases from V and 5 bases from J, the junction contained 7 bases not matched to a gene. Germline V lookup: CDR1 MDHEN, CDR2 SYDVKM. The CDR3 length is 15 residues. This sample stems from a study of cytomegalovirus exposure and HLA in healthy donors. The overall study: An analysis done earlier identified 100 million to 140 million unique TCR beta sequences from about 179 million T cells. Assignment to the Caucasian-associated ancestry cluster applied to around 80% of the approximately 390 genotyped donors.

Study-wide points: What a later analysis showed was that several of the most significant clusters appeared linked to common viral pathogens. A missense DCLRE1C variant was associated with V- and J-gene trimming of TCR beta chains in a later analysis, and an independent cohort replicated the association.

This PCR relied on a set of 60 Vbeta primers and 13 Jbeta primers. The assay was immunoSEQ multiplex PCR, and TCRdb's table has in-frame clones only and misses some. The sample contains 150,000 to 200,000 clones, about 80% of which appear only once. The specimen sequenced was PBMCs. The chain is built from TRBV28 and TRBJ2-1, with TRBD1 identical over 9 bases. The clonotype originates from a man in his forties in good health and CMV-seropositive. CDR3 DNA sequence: TGTGCCAGCAGTCACGGACAGGGGAGGAACAATGAGCAGTTCTTC. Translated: CASSHGQGRNNEQFF.